This T cell receptor (beta chain) was obtained from a study of T cells in Graves' hyperthyroidism and ophthalmopathy. The CDR3 is 11 residues long. Germline CDR1 LNHDA, CDR2 SQIVND (reference sequence). The V gene lost 3 bases and the J gene lost 3 bases, with 2 bases spanning the gap. General observations from the study: Ophthalmopathy, as predicted by the model, came a median roughly 6.5 months after the prediction.

RNA transcripts gave rise to amplified TCR beta CDR3 regions. A set of HTBI primers served as the primers for a first-round RT-PCR of the TCR CDR3. TCRdb redid the calling of the multiplex PCR reads with MiXCR, one entry per CDR3 protein. This table holds a few hundred thousand distinct CDR3 sequences, 11% to 15% found once. This clonotype appeared many times. Its antigen remains unknown. The blood was taken when hyperthyroidism was first diagnosed, before any ophthalmopathy symptoms showed up. This TCR was recovered from a woman aged 25 to 39 with Graves' hyperthyroidism that later progressed to Graves' ophthalmopathy. This sequence joins TRBV19 and TRBJ2-5, with D unresolved. Sequences were obtained from blood. CDR3 residues: CASSMEETQYF. The CDR3 bases are TGTGCCAGTAGTATGGAAGAGACCCAGTACTTC.